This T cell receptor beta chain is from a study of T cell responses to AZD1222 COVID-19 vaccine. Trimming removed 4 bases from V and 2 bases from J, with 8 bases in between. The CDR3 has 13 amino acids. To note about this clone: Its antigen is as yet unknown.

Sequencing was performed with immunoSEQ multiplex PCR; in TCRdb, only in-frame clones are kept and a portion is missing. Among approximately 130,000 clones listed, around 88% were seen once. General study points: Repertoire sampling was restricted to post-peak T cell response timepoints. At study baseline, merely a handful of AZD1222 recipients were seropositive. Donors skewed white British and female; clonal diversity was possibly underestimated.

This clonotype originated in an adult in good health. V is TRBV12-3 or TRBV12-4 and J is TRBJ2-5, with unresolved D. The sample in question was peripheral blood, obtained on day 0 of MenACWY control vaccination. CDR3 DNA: TGTGCCAGCAGTTCCGGATTACAAGAGACCCAGTACTTC. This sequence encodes CASSSGLQETQYF.